The 27 T cell receptor beta chains below were found in one sample sequenced in a study of T cell responses to AZD1222 COVID-19 vaccine. Assay used: immunoSEQ multiplex PCR; TCRdb lists only in-frame clones, some missing. The repertoire consists of about 100,000 clones, with about 87% occurring once and the leading ten covering approximately 3%. The input for sequencing was peripheral blood, taken on day 0 of AZD1222 vaccination. The receptor source for this set is an adult in good health.

The chain joins TRBV28 to TRBJ1-6; D call uncertain. V was shortened by 3 bases and J by 4 bases, with 10 bases between the two germline ends. CDR3 size: 15 residues. CDR1 and CDR2 (germline): MDHEN, SYDVKM. CDR3 sequence reads: CASSFTGIYNSPLHF. The DNA of the CDR3 is TGTGCCAGCAGTTTTACCGGGATTTATAATTCACCCCTCCACTTT.

The chain is built from TRBV19 and TRBJ1-4; 11 bases are a match to TRBD1. This CDR3 is built from 17 residues. Trimming removed 4 bases from V and 1 base from J; junction bases left unmatched: 5. CDR1 and CDR2 (germline): LNHDA, SQIVND (reference sequence). CDR3 residues: CASSTGTGGITNEKLFF. DNA of the CDR3: TGTGCCAGTAGTACAGGGACAGGGGGAATAACTAATGAAAAACTGTTTTTT.

This clone came up once. This rearrangement joins TRBV7-3 to TRBJ2-3, with 8 positions matching TRBD2. Germline loops: CDR1 SGHTA, CDR2 FQGTGA. Unmatched junction bases numbered 11, after V lost 6 bases and J lost 6 bases. The CDR3 has 15 residues. CDR3 sequence: CASRMGLGGLDTQYF. CDR3 in DNA: TGTGCCAGCAGGATGGGACTAGGGGGTTTGGATACGCAGTATTTT.

The chain employs TRBV19 and TRBJ1-4; D uncertain. Between the trimmed V and J ends, which lost 0 bases and 8 bases, there was a span of 13 bases. The CDR3 sequence is 15 residues long. In germline, CDR1 is LNHDA, CDR2 SQIVND (reference sequence). The CDR3 DNA follows: TGTGCCAGTAGTATAGAACCAGGTCTCCCAGAAAAACTGTTTTTT. Protein sequence: CASSIEPGLPEKLFF.

The chain carries TRBV4-3 and TRBJ1-5; 8 bases line up with TRBD1. V was pared by 0 bases and J by 5 bases, with 15 bases of the junction left unmatched. Germline CDR1 and CDR2: LGHNA and YSLEER. The CDR3 contains 19 residues. CDR3 nucleotides: TGCGCCAGCAGCCAAGAAGCCCCCGGACAGGGAGGCTTCCATCAGCCCCAGCATTTT. Amino acids: CASSQEAPGQGGFHQPQHF.

In nucleotides, the CDR3 is TGTGCCTGGGCAGGGACAGGGGGAAACACCATATATTTT. Residues: CAWAGTGGNTIYF. The rearrangement links TRBV30 to TRBJ1-3; TRBD1 agrees at 9 bases. This CDR3 contains 13 residues. Germline V CDR1 and CDR2: GTSNPN, SVGIG (reference sequence). Trimming cost V 5 bases and J 4 bases; bases outside gene matches: 3.

In DNA, the CDR3 is TGTGCCAGCAGTTCCAGGAGAAACACTGAAGCTTTCTTT. It specifies CASSSRRNTEAFF. This chain links TRBV6-4 with TRBJ1-1; D is uncertain. The CDR3 runs to 13 residues. Germline values: CDR1 MRHNA, CDR2 SNTAGT. V was trimmed by 5 bases and J by 2 bases, leaving 9 bases between them.

The gene calls are TRBV7-9 and TRBJ1-3; D gene ambiguous. V shed 1 base and J shed 0 bases, with 10 bases lying between them. The CDR3 length is 16 residues. Germline V CDR1 and CDR2: SEHNR, FQNEAQ (reference sequence). CDR3 nucleotide sequence: TGTGCCAGCAGCTTAGGGCAACTCGCCTCTGGAAACACCATATATTTT. Its protein is CASSLGQLASGNTIYF.

The V and J genes are TRBV2 and TRBJ1-6; D gene unclear. Germline loops: CDR1 SNHLY, CDR2 FYNNEI. The germline V and J ends were trimmed by 8 bases and 6 bases, with 11 bases remaining between them. This CDR3 region has 13 residues. For the CDR3, the DNA is TGTGCCAGCGTTCGGACGGTTAATTCACCCCTCCACTTT. Translated: CASVRTVNSPLHF.

J is TRBJ2-2 and V is TRBV14; D is unresolved. Germline CDR1 reads SGHDN; CDR2 reads FVKESK. The V end was cut by 1 base, the J end by 1 base, with 4 bases between. The CDR3 totals 14 residues. The CDR3 DNA is TGTGCCAGCAGCCAAGTCAGGAACACCGGGGAGCTGTTTTTT. Protein: CASSQVRNTGELFF.

The chain carries TRBV6-6 and TRBJ1-3; D unclear. Between the trimmed V and J ends, which lost 4 bases and 2 bases, there was a span of 6 bases. The CDR3 spans 13 residues. CDR1 MNHNY and CDR2 SVGAGI come from the germline V gene (reference sequence). The CDR3 loop is CASSSQAGNTIYF. In DNA form, the CDR3 reads TGTGCCAGCAGTTCTCAGGCTGGAAACACCATATATTTT.

The chain has TRBV15 and TRBJ1-2; TRBD1 aligns across 8 bases. Germline-derived CDR1 and CDR2 are LNHNV and YYDKDF (reference sequence). The CDR3 spans 21 residues. The V gene end was trimmed by 5 bases and the J gene end by 8 bases; junction bases not matched to a gene: 31. The CDR3 region is CATSSALGQAVPAGGRRGYTF. CDR3 nucleotides: TGTGCCACCAGCTCTGCCCTAGGACAGGCTGTTCCGGCAGGGGGCCGTCGAGGCTACACCTTC.

CDR3 sequence: CAAGSGGIEAFF. In DNA, the CDR3 is TGTGCCGCGGGGAGTGGGGGGATTGAAGCTTTCTTT. J is TRBJ1-1 and V is TRBV15, with a weak D call TRBD1 (5 bases). V gave up 11 bases and J gave up 7 bases, with 17 bases separating them. Per germline, CDR1 LNHNV and CDR2 YYDKDF (reference sequence). CDR3 length equals 12 residues.

The chain links TRBV19 to TRBJ1-6, with D perhaps matching TRBD1 (6 bases). Germline V gene data show CDR1 as LNHDA and CDR2 as SQIVND (reference sequence). V lost 10 bases, J lost 6 bases, and 13 bases lay in between. This CDR3 is built from 13 residues. The CDR3 DNA sequence: TGTGCCACAGCCGGGACATTTAATTCACCCCTCCACTTT. This translates into CATAGTFNSPLHF. The full variable domain, in which reference TRBV19 and TRBJ1-6 provide the parts outside the CDR3, is DGGITQSPKYLFRKEGQNVTLSCEQNLNHDAMYWYRQDPGQGLRLIYYSQIVNDFQKGDIAEGYSVSREKKESFPLTVTSAQKNPTAFYLCATAGTFNSPLHFGNGTRLTVT.

This chain links TRBV28 with TRBJ2-7; TRBD1 agrees at 8 bases. J lost 3 bases, V lost 4 bases, and 8 bases had no gene match. Germline-derived CDR1 and CDR2 are MDHEN and SYDVKM. CDR3 size: 15 residues. This chain's CDR3 is CASSYPGGINYEQYF. The DNA of the CDR3 is TGTGCCAGCAGTTACCCAGGGGGCATAAACTACGAGCAGTACTTC. The whole variable domain, filled in from reference TRBV28 and TRBJ2-7, reads DVKVTQSSRYLVKRTGEKVFLECVQDMDHENMFWYRQDPGLGLRLIYFSYDVKMKEKGDIPEGYSVSREKKERFSLILESASTNQTSMYLCASSYPGGINYEQYFGPGTRLTVT.

This chain connects TRBV7-6 to TRBJ1-2, with TRBD1 as a possible D gene (6 bases). This CDR3 region has 15 residues. The germline gives CDR1 SGHVS, CDR2 FNYEAQ. V was clipped by 4 bases and J by 5 bases, with 17 bases between them. The CDR3 region is CASSSQQGQYYGYTF. DNA of the CDR3: TGTGCCAGCAGCTCCCAGCAGGGGCAATATTATGGCTACACCTTC.

The chain recombines TRBV7-2 with TRBJ1-1, with TRBD1 matching 9 bases. Trimming at V came to 5 bases and at J to 6 bases, leaving 16 bases not matched to a gene. The CDR3 is 17 residues long. Germline CDR1 and CDR2: SGHTA and FQGNSA. CDR3 amino acids: CASSRGGQGRTRAEAFF. For the CDR3, the DNA is TGTGCCAGCAGCCGGGGCGGACAGGGGCGTACAAGGGCTGAAGCTTTCTTT.

The genes are TRBV19 and TRBJ1-5, with 10 bases aligning to TRBD1. CDR1 LNHDA and CDR2 SQIVND come from the germline V gene (reference sequence). Trimming took 2 bases from V and 4 from J; bases not matched to a gene: 5. The CDR3 is 16 residues long. In DNA form, the CDR3 reads TGTGCCAGTAGTATAACGGGACAGGGGAGGAATCAGCCCCAGCATTTT. Protein product: CASSITGQGRNQPQHF.

V is TRBV19 and J is TRBJ1-1, with TRBD1 as a possible D gene (5 bases). The CDR3 totals 14 residues. The germline CDR1 and CDR2 sequences are LNHDA and SQIVND (reference sequence). Deletions cut 3 bases from V and 2 bases from J, with 10 bases between. The CDR3 coding sequence is TGTGCCAGTAGTATGACGACAGTCAACACTGAAGCTTTCTTT. Encoded protein: CASSMTTVNTEAFF.

The chain carries TRBV5-6 and TRBJ1-2; D ambiguous. V shed 4 bases and J shed 3 bases, with 10 bases lying between them. The length of the CDR3 is 13 residues. Germline-derived CDR1 and CDR2 are SGHDT and YYEEEE. This chain's CDR3 is CASSLTGYYGYTF. The CDR3 nucleotides read TGTGCCAGCAGCCTTACGGGGTACTATGGCTACACCTTC. The full variable domain, its missing parts supplied by reference TRBV5-6 and TRBJ1-2, is DAGVTQSPTHLIKTRGQQVTLRCSPKSGHDTVSWYQQALGQGPQFIFQYYEEEERQRGNFPDRFSGHQFPNYSSELNVNALLLGDSALYLCASSLTGYYGYTFGSGTRLTVV.

The rearrangement uses TRBV9 and TRBJ1-6, with TRBD1 matching 7 bases. The CDR3 sequence is 15 residues long. V gave up 4 bases and J gave up 7 bases; unmatched junction bases: 8. Germline CDR1 is SGDLS and CDR2 is YYNGEE. The CDR3 protein is CASSTYRDRNSPLHF. The CDR3 DNA follows: TGTGCCAGCAGCACGTACCGGGACAGAAATTCACCCCTCCACTTT. Based on the CDR3 plus reference TRBV9 and TRBJ1-6, the full variable domain is DSGVTQTPKHLITATGQRVTLRCSPRSGDLSVYWYQQSLDQGLQFLIQYYNGEERAKGNILERFSAQQFPDLHSELNLSSLELGDSALYFCASSTYRDRNSPLHFGNGTRLTVT.

The chain is built from TRBV27 and TRBJ1-1, with D uncertain. V was clipped by 4 bases and J by 4 bases, with 10 bases between them. Germline CDR1 and CDR2: MNHEY and SMNVEV (reference sequence). The CDR3 is 13 residues long. CDR3 sequence: CASSSSLPTEAFF. The DNA for the CDR3 is TGTGCCAGCAGTTCGTCCCTGCCCACTGAAGCTTTCTTT.

The gene calls are TRBV7-9 and TRBJ1-2, with D unclear. V was trimmed by 6 bases and J by 6 bases, leaving 11 bases between them. Germline assignment: CDR1 SEHNR and CDR2 FQNEAQ (reference sequence). This CDR3 has 12 residues. The CDR3, as DNA: TGTGCCAGCAGATTAACCGTTCATGGCTACACCTTC. Translated, it gives CASRLTVHGYTF.

The rearrangement joins TRBV5-4 to TRBJ1-3; 7 bases match TRBD1. The V gene end was trimmed by 2 bases and the J gene end by 1 base; junction bases not matched to a gene: 15. CDR3 length: 19 amino acids. Germline V gene data show CDR1 as SGHNT and CDR2 as YYREEE (reference sequence). The CDR3 is CASSFGGPRGRVSGNTIYF. In DNA form, the CDR3 reads TGTGCCAGCAGCTTCGGAGGGCCAAGGGGGCGCGTATCTGGAAACACCATATATTTT.

The chain links TRBV19 to TRBJ1-1, with D perhaps matching TRBD1 (6 bases). Between the trimmed V and J ends, which lost 6 bases and 4 bases, there was a span of 24 bases. Germline V lookup: CDR1 LNHDA, CDR2 SQIVND (reference sequence). The CDR3 spans 17 residues. The CDR3 spells CASRSGQGIILGTEAFF. CDR3 nucleotides: TGTGCCAGTAGGTCGGGGCAGGGGATTATTTTGGGCACTGAAGCTTTCTTT.

V is TRBV4-1 and J is TRBJ1-2; 7 positions match TRBD1. Germline lookup yields CDR1 MGHRA and CDR2 YSYEKL. CDR3 length: 18 residues. The junction had 17 bases not matched to a gene; V was cut back by 1 base and J by 6 bases. CDR3 in amino acids: CASSQGVVVTGKTHGYTF. The CDR3 DNA is TGCGCCAGCAGCCAAGGAGTCGTAGTGACAGGGAAGACTCATGGCTACACCTTC.

The chain combines TRBV19 with TRBJ2-3, with 10 bases matching TRBD2. This CDR3 is built from 16 residues. V shed 4 bases and J 1 base; nucleotides not matched to a gene: 5. Germline V CDR1 and CDR2: LNHDA, SQIVND (reference sequence). For the CDR3, the DNA is TGTGCCAGTAGTACACTCGGGACTAGCGGCACAGATACGCAGTATTTT. Encoded protein: CASSTLGTSGTDTQYF. The entire variable domain, with the rest obtained from reference TRBV19 and TRBJ2-3, is as follows: DGGITQSPKYLFRKEGQNVTLSCEQNLNHDAMYWYRQDPGQGLRLIYYSQIVNDFQKGDIAEGYSVSREKKESFPLTVTSAQKNPTAFYLCASSTLGTSGTDTQYFGPGTRLTVL.